The rows below give T cell receptor beta chains drawn from one sample of a study of cytomegalovirus exposure and HLA in healthy donors. Sequenced by immunoSEQ multiplex PCR; TCRdb stores in-frame clones only, minus some. This sample has over 110,000 clones; 80% to 90% occur once, and the top ten carry 1.4%. Material: PBMCs. These receptors were obtained from a woman aged 25 to 45 in good health and CMV-seronegative. Both conserved end residues are part of each CDR3. Each record gives: CDR3 DNA, CDR3 protein, clone size, CDR3 length, V gene, D gene, J gene. A D gene is named only where the DNA matches it firmly. The size of a clone is reported for some rows only, either as once, few or many, or as a class for expanded clones.

DNA: TGTGCCACAGCAAACGAGGGCGACACTGAAGCTTTCTTT; CDR3: CATANEGDTEAFF; size: once; length: 13; V: TRBV27; D: NA; J: TRBJ1-1
DNA: TGTGCCAGCAGCTTAAATATAAACAATGAGCAGTTCTTC; CDR3: CASSLNINNEQFF; size: NA; length: 13; V: TRBV7-3; D: NA; J: TRBJ2-1
DNA: TGTGCCAGCAACACCGGGTCCGGGGGACTAGACACAGATACGCAGTATTTT; CDR3: CASNTGSGGLDTDTQYF; size: NA; length: 17; V: TRBV11-1; D: TRBD2; J: TRBJ2-3
DNA: TGCGCCAGCAGCTTGCCTGGGACAGGGGGCCTGGGCTACACCTTC; CDR3: CASSLPGTGGLGYTF; size: NA; length: 15; V: TRBV5-1; D: TRBD1; J: TRBJ1-2
DNA: TGTGCCAGCAGCTTTCGACAGGGATCGACCGGGGAGCTGTTTTTT; CDR3: CASSFRQGSTGELFF; size: NA; length: 15; V: TRBV7-9; D: TRBD1; J: TRBJ2-2
DNA: TGCGCCAGCAGCCAACGAGGAGGACAGAATCAGCCCCAGCATTTT; CDR3: CASSQRGGQNQPQHF; size: NA; length: 15; V: TRBV4-1; D: NA; J: TRBJ1-5
DNA: TGCGCCAGCAGCTTAGGACAGGGGGCCGAAGAGTACTATGGCTACACCTTC; CDR3: CASSLGQGAEEYYGYTF; size: NA; length: 17; V: TRBV5-1; D: TRBD1; J: TRBJ1-2
DNA: TGTGCCAGCAGTTGGTCAGGGGAGAGGGGGAACACTGAAGCTTTCTTT; CDR3: CASSWSGERGNTEAFF; size: NA; length: 16; V: TRBV28; D: NA; J: TRBJ1-1
DNA: TGTGCCAGCAGCTTAGCGGGGGGTCCCTACGAGCAGTACTTC; CDR3: CASSLAGGPYEQYF; size: NA; length: 14; V: TRBV7-8; D: NA; J: TRBJ2-7
DNA: TGCGCCAGCAGACACAGGGGTGAAGCCACTGAAGCTTTCTTT; CDR3: CASRHRGEATEAFF; size: NA; length: 14; V: TRBV10-2; D: TRBD1; J: TRBJ1-1
DNA: TGTGCCAGCAGCTCGAAACTAGCGGGGGTAGGGGAGACCCAGTACTTC; CDR3: CASSSKLAGVGETQYF; size: once; length: 16; V: TRBV5-4; D: TRBD2; J: TRBJ2-5
DNA: TGTGCCAGCAGCTGGTCTACTAGCGGAGCCGGGGAGCTGTTTTTT; CDR3: CASSWSTSGAGELFF; size: NA; length: 15; V: TRBV7-2; D: TRBD2; J: TRBJ2-2
DNA: TGTGCCAGCAGCGGACGGACAGGGTCTTTTATCTATGGCTACACCTTC; CDR3: CASSGRTGSFIYGYTF; size: few; length: 16; V: TRBV9; D: TRBD1; J: TRBJ1-2
DNA: TGTGCCAGCAGCCTCGTAAATGAAAAACTGTTTTTT; CDR3: CASSLVNEKLFF; size: NA; length: 12; V: TRBV28; D: NA; J: TRBJ1-4
DNA: TGTGCCAGCAGCTTGGCGGGAGGGGGTGGCTACACCTTC; CDR3: CASSLAGGGGYTF; size: NA; length: 13; V: TRBV5-6; D: NA; J: TRBJ1-2
DNA: TGCAGCGTCCGGCTAGTTTCCTACGAGCAGTACTTC; CDR3: CSVRLVSYEQYF; size: NA; length: 12; V: TRBV29-1; D: NA; J: TRBJ2-7
DNA: TGTGCCAGCAGTCGGAGCCGTAGCTCCTACGAGCAGTACTTC; CDR3: CASSRSRSSYEQYF; size: NA; length: 14; V: TRBV2; D: NA; J: TRBJ2-7
DNA: TGTGCCACCAGCAGGGGACGCTCAGGACAGGGGGGGATTGAAGCTTTCTTT; CDR3: CATSRGRSGQGGIEAFF; size: NA; length: 17; V: TRBV15; D: TRBD1; J: TRBJ1-1
DNA: TGCGCCAGCAGTTCCCGACAGGGCGGGGGCACAGATACGCAGTATTTT; CDR3: CASSSRQGGGTDTQYF; size: NA; length: 16; V: TRBV5-1; D: NA; J: TRBJ2-3
DNA: TGTGCCAGCAGTCCTATTACAGGGGTCACTGAAGCTTTCTTT; CDR3: CASSPITGVTEAFF; size: NA; length: 14; V: TRBV28; D: TRBD1; J: TRBJ1-1
DNA: TGCGCCAGCAGCTTGGCGGGGGGCGACGAGACCCAGTACTTC; CDR3: CASSLAGGDETQYF; size: NA; length: 14; V: TRBV5-1; D: NA; J: TRBJ2-5
DNA: TGCGCCAGCAGCCAAAACCCGGGACTAGCGGATACGCAGTATTTT; CDR3: CASSQNPGLADTQYF; size: NA; length: 15; V: TRBV4-1; D: TRBD2; J: TRBJ2-3
DNA: TGTGCCAGCAGTTACTCAGCGGGGGGGCCAGAGACCCAGTACTTC; CDR3: CASSYSAGGPETQYF; size: NA; length: 15; V: TRBV6-5; D: TRBD2; J: TRBJ2-5
DNA: TGCGCCAGCAGCTACCTAGCGGGGGGAAGCGGGGAGCTGTTTTTT; CDR3: CASSYLAGGSGELFF; size: NA; length: 15; V: TRBV5-1; D: TRBD2; J: TRBJ2-2
DNA: TGTGCCAGCAGCTCAACAGGGCAAAACATTCAGTACTTC; CDR3: CASSSTGQNIQYF; size: NA; length: 13; V: TRBV7-2; D: NA; J: TRBJ2-4
DNA: TGTGCCACCAGCAGAAAACGGACTAGCGGGGTCACAGATACGCAGTATTTT; CDR3: CATSRKRTSGVTDTQYF; size: NA; length: 17; V: TRBV15; D: TRBD2; J: TRBJ2-3
DNA: TGTGCCAGTAGCGGGGTTGGAGATACGCAGTATTTT; CDR3: CASSGVGDTQYF; size: NA; length: 12; V: TRBV19; D: NA; J: TRBJ2-3
DNA: TGCGCCAGCAGCCAAGTAGCGGGGGTGGGGGGCACAGATACGCAGTATTTT; CDR3: CASSQVAGVGGTDTQYF; size: NA; length: 17; V: TRBV4-3; D: TRBD2; J: TRBJ2-3